Listed here are 17 T cell receptor beta chains from one sample, sequenced in a study of blood T cell repertoires in COVID-19. Assay: immunoSEQ multiplex PCR; the TCRdb copy retains only in-frame clones and omits some. The data show 100,000 to 150,000 clones, more than 70% seen once. The sample consisted of peripheral blood. These receptor sequences come from a man aged 55 to 70 with acute or convalescent COVID-19.

J is TRBJ2-3 and V is TRBV7-3, with 11 bases matching TRBD2. V dropped 5 bases and J dropped 3; count of bases not matched to a gene: 7. Germline V gene data show CDR1 as SGHTA and CDR2 as FQGTGA. This CDR3 spans 16 amino acids. CDR3 protein: CASSPISGRETDTQYF. The CDR3 DNA follows: TGTGCCAGCAGCCCCATTAGCGGGAGGGAAACAGATACGCAGTATTTT.

This chain links TRBV19 with TRBJ2-1, with a weak D call TRBD1 (5 bases). V gave up 3 bases and J gave up 3 bases, with 12 bases separating them. The CDR3 runs 15 residues. Germline CDR1 reads LNHDA; CDR2 reads SQIVND (reference sequence). CDR3 coding DNA: TGTGCCAGTAGTATGGGGCGGACGATCTACAATGAGCAGTTCTTC. Its protein is CASSMGRTIYNEQFF.

The chain uses TRBV5-6 and TRBJ1-4; D is unclear. The CDR3 is made up of 15 amino acids. Trimming took 0 bases from V and 3 from J, leaving 9 bases between them. Germline assignment: CDR1 SGHDT and CDR2 YYEEEE. CDR3 loop: CASSLGSSPNEKLFF. CDR3 nucleotide sequence: TGTGCCAGCAGCTTGGGTAGCAGCCCTAATGAAAAACTGTTTTTT.

The rearrangement links TRBV19 to TRBJ2-2; TRBD2 matches 11 bases. The V gene end was trimmed by 0 bases and the J gene end by 5 bases; junction bases not matched to a gene: 5. Per the germline V gene, CDR1 is LNHDA and CDR2 is SQIVND (reference sequence). This CDR3 is built from 17 residues. CDR3 bases: TGTGCCAGTAGTATAGATAGCGGGAGGGCGAGAACCGGGGAGCTGTTTTTT. This encodes CASSIDSGRARTGELFF. Supplemented by reference TRBV19 and TRBJ2-2, the full variable domain reads DGGITQSPKYLFRKEGQNVTLSCEQNLNHDAMYWYRQDPGQGLRLIYYSQIVNDFQKGDIAEGYSVSREKKESFPLTVTSAQKNPTAFYLCASSIDSGRARTGELFFGEGSRLTVL.

The chain joins TRBV7-2 to TRBJ1-4; D remains unclear. The CDR3 is 15 residues long. V was shortened by 0 bases and J by 0 bases, with 5 bases between the two germline ends. CDR1 and CDR2 (germline): SGHTA, FQGNSA. The CDR3 DNA follows: TGTGCCAGCAGCTTAGCGGCAGCAACTAATGAAAAACTGTTTTTT. Protein product: CASSLAAATNEKLFF. Full variable domain (rest looked up from reference TRBV7-2 and TRBJ1-4): GAGVSQSPSNKVTEKGKDVELRCDPISGHTALYWYRQSLGQGLEFLIYFQGNSAPDKSGLPSDRFSAERTGGSVSTLTIQRTQQEDSAVYLCASSLAAATNEKLFFGSGTQLSVL.

This sequence joins TRBV13 and TRBJ2-1; 14 positions agree with TRBD2. CDR3 length: 18 amino acids. With 4 bases clipped from V and 1 base from J, the junction kept 6 bases outside the gene matches. The germline V gene encodes CDR1 PRHDT and CDR2 FYEKMQ (reference sequence). CDR3 DNA: TGTGCCAGCAGCTCGACTAGCGGGAGGGCCGAATCCTACAATGAGCAGTTCTTC. Translation gives CASSSTSGRAESYNEQFF.

The chain recombines TRBV18 with TRBJ2-7; 8 positions match TRBD1. Trimming at V came to 5 bases and at J to 4 bases, leaving 4 bases not matched to a gene. The CDR3 totals 13 residues. CDR1 and CDR2 from the germline V gene are KGHSH and LQKENI. The CDR3: CASSLGTGYEQYF. CDR3 nucleotide sequence: TGTGCCAGCTCATTAGGGACAGGTTACGAGCAGTACTTC.

The V gene is TRBV24-1, the J gene TRBJ1-5; 7 nucleotides line up with TRBD1. CDR3 length equals 14 residues. J lost 5 bases, V lost 0 bases, and 0 bases had no gene match. Per the germline V gene, CDR1 is KGHDR and CDR2 is SFDVKD. The CDR3 reads CATSDLTGDQPQHF. The DNA for the CDR3 is TGTGCCACCAGTGATTTGACAGGGGATCAGCCCCAGCATTTT.

The rearrangement links TRBV19 to TRBJ2-7; TRBD2 aligns across 9 bases. Germline V gene sequence: CDR1 LNHDA, CDR2 SQIVND (reference sequence). The CDR3 consists of 15 residues. V dropped 8 bases and J dropped 7; count of bases not matched to a gene: 15. CDR3 in DNA: TGTGCCAGTGGTAACGCGGAGCGGGGGGCCCGGGAGCAGTACTTC. Its protein product is CASGNAERGAREQYF.

Only one count was recorded for this clone. The chain has TRBV6-1 and TRBJ1-5, with TRBD1 matching 9 bases. Unmatched junction bases numbered 12, after V lost 6 bases and J lost 6 bases. The CDR3 consists of 16 residues. Germline V gene sequence: CDR1 MNHNS, CDR2 SASEGT. CDR3 in amino acids: CASSESPQGAVQPQHF. DNA of the CDR3: TGTGCCAGCAGCGAATCCCCACAGGGGGCGGTTCAGCCCCAGCATTTT.

Only one count was recorded for this clone. The chain recombines TRBV5-1 with TRBJ2-5; TRBD2 might be the D (5 bases). The germline gives CDR1 SGHRS, CDR2 YFSETQ. This CDR3 has 14 amino acids. V shed 1 base and J shed 3 bases, with 10 bases lying between them. CDR3 sequence: CASSLLTTEETQYF. DNA of the CDR3: TGCGCCAGCAGCTTGTTGACTACCGAAGAGACCCAGTACTTC. The full variable domain, with the rest looked up from reference TRBV5-1 and TRBJ2-5, is KAGVTQTPRYLIKTRGQQVTLSCSPISGHRSVSWYQQTPGQGLQFLFEYFSETQRNKGNFPGRFSGRQFSNSRSEMNVSTLELGDSALYLCASSLLTTEETQYFGPGTRLLVL.

The chain links TRBV6-5 to TRBJ1-1, with D maybe TRBD1 (5 bases). CDR3 length: 13 amino acids. Trimming took 2 bases from V and 3 from J, leaving 7 bases between them. Per the germline V gene, CDR1 is MNHEY and CDR2 is SVGAGI. The CDR3 bases are TGTGCCAGCAGTTACAAAGGGGACACTGAAGCTTTCTTT. Its translation: CASSYKGDTEAFF.

This chain uses TRBV7-3 with TRBJ1-4, with 7 positions matching TRBD1. Trimming cost V 5 bases and J 3 bases; bases outside gene matches: 6. Germline CDR1 and CDR2: SGHTA and FQGTGA. This CDR3 spans 15 amino acids. The CDR3 DNA sequence: TGTGCCAGCAGCCCGACAGGGACTCCTAATGAAAAACTGTTTTTT. Amino acid sequence: CASSPTGTPNEKLFF.

The V gene is TRBV2, the J gene TRBJ1-2; 8 positions match TRBD1. Trimming cost V 3 bases and J 7 bases; bases outside gene matches: 4. The CDR3 sequence is 13 residues long. Germline CDR1 SNHLY, CDR2 FYNNEI. CDR3 protein: CASSEDRDTGYTF. The CDR3, as DNA: TGTGCCAGCAGTGAGGACAGGGATACTGGCTACACCTTC.

CDR3 loop: CASSPGTNSNQPQHF. For the CDR3, the DNA is TGTGCCAGCAGCCCCGGGACAAATAGCAATCAGCCCCAGCATTTT. The V gene is TRBV3-1 (or the pseudogene TRBV3-2), the J gene TRBJ1-5; a possible D gene is TRBD1 (6 bases). The CDR3 has 15 amino acids. Germline values: CDR1 LGHDT, CDR2 YNNKEL (reference sequence). Deletions cut 4 bases from V and 0 bases from J, with 10 bases between.

J is TRBJ1-1 and V is TRBV12-3 or TRBV12-4; 8 positions match TRBD1. The CDR3 totals 13 residues. J lost 3 bases, V lost 5 bases, and 2 bases had no gene match. This CDR3 is CASSSRGHTEAFF. CDR3 nucleotide sequence: TGTGCCAGCAGTAGCAGGGGGCACACTGAAGCTTTCTTT.

In this sample, this clone turned up a few times. The rearrangement joins TRBV29-1 to TRBJ1-1; D is unclear. Germline V gene sequence: CDR1 SQVTM, CDR2 ANQGSEA. Trimming took off 4 bases at V and 5 bases at J, with 14 bases between the two ends. The length of the CDR3 is 13 residues. DNA for the CDR3: TGCAGCGTTGTTCCCGGGTCTGAGACTGAAGCTTTCTTT. Its translation is CSVVPGSETEAFF.